The sequence of this T cell receptor beta chain was determined in a study of blood T cell repertoires in COVID-19. Overall study: Sites across the United States, Italy and Spain contributed samples from acute and convalescent COVID-19. Sources were T cells, B-cell-depleted T cells, or PBMCs; the material itself was cDNA or gDNA.

Authors' data handling: Amplification with reference gene primers provided the estimates of nucleated cell counts. The data were produced by immunoSEQ multiplex PCR, yet TCRdb's version contains in-frame clones alone and is incomplete. V, J and clone size are taken as reported in that table, and D and trimming were inferred from the DNA itself. The data show approximately 65,000 clones, 90% seen once. The source of this sequence is a woman aged 18-29 years with acute or convalescent COVID-19. Sequencing was done on a sample of peripheral blood.

CDR3 sequence reads: CASSQHAGGWRTEAFF. The CDR3 region has the DNA TGCGCCAGCAGCCAACATGCGGGGGGGTGGCGAACTGAAGCTTTCTTT. V and J are TRBV4-3 and TRBJ1-1; possible D gene TRBD1, 5 bases. Trimming removed 2 bases at V and 5 bases at J, with 18 bases between. Per the germline V gene, CDR1 is LGHNA and CDR2 is YSLEER. The CDR3 is made up of 16 amino acids.